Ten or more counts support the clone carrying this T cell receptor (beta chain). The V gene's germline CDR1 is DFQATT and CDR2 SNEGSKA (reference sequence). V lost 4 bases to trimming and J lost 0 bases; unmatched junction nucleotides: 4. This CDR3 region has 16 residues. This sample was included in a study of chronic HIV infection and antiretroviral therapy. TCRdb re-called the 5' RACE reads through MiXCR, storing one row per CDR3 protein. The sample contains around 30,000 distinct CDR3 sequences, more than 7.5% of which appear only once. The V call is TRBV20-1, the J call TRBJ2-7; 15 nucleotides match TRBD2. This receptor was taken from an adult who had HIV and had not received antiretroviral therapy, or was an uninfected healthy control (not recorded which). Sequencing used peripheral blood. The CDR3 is CSATGLAGGASYEQYF. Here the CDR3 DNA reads TGCAGTGCTACCGGACTAGCGGGGGGGGCCTCCTACGAGCAGTACTTC.